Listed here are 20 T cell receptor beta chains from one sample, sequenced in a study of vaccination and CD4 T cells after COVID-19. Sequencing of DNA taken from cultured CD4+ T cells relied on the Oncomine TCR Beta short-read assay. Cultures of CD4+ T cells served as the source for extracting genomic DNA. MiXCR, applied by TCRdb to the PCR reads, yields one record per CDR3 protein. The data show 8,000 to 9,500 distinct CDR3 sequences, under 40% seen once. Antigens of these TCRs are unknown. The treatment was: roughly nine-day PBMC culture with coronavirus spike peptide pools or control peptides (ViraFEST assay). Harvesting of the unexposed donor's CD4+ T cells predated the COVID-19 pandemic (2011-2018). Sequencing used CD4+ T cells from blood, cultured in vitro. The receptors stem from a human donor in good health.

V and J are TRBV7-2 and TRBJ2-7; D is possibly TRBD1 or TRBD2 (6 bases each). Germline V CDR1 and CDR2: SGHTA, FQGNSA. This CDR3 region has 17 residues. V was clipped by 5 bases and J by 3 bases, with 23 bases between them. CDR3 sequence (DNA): TGTGCCAGCAGCCCCTATCCGGGGGCTCCTTCGCGCTACGAGCAGTACTTC. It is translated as CASSPYPGAPSRYEQYF.

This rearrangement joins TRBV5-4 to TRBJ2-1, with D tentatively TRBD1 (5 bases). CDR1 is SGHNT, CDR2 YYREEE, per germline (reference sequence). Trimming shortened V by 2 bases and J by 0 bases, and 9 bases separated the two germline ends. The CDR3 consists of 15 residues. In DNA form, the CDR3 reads TGTGCCAGCAGCTTCGACAGCTACTCCTACAATGAGCAGTTCTTC. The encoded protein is CASSFDSYSYNEQFF.

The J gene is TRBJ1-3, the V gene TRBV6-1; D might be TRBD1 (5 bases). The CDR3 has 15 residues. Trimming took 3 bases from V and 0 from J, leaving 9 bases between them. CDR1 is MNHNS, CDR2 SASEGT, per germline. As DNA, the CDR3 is TGTGCCAGCAGTGACAGGGTGAGCTCTGGAAACACCATATATTTT. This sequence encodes CASSDRVSSGNTIYF.

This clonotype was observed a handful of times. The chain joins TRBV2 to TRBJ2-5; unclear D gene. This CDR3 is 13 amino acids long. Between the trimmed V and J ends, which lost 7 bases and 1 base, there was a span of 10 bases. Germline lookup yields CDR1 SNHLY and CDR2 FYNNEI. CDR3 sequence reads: CASMWRPQETQYF. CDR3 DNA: TGTGCCAGCATGTGGCGGCCCCAAGAGACCCAGTACTTC.

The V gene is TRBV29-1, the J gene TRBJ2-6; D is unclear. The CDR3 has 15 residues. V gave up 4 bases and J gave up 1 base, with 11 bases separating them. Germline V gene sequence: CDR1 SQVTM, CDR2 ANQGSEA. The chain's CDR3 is CSVAVSGSGANVLTF. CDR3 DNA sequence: TGCAGCGTTGCGGTGTCCGGATCTGGGGCCAACGTCCTGACTTTC.

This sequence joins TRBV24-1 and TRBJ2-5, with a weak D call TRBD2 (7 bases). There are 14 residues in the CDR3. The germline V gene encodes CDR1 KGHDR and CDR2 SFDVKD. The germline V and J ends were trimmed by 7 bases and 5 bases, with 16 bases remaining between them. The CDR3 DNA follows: TGTGCCACCAGAAAAGGGGGGGTAGGGGAGACCCAGTACTTC. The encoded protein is CATRKGGVGETQYF.

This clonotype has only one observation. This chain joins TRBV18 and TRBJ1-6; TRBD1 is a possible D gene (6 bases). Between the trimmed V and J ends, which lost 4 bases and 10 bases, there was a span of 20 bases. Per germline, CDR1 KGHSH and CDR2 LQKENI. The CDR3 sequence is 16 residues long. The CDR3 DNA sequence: TGTGCCAGCTCACTGATCAAGGACAGTTCGGGATCACCCCTCCACTTT. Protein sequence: CASSLIKDSSGSPLHF.

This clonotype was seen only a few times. CDR3 coding DNA: TGTGCCAGCAGTCACCCTAGGGAGACCCAGTACTTC. Encoded protein: CASSHPRETQYF. The V and J genes are TRBV6-2 or TRBV6-3 and TRBJ2-5; no clear D. Germline values: CDR1 MNHEY, CDR2 SVGEGT. V lost 5 bases, J lost 5 bases, and 9 bases lay in between. The length of the CDR3 is 12 residues.

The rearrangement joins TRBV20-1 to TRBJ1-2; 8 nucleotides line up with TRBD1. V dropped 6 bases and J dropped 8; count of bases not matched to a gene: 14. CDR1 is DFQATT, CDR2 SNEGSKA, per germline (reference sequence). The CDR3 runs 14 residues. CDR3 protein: CSARSGQGRSGYTF. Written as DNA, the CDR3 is TGCAGTGCGAGATCCGGACAGGGTAGAAGCGGCTACACCTTC.

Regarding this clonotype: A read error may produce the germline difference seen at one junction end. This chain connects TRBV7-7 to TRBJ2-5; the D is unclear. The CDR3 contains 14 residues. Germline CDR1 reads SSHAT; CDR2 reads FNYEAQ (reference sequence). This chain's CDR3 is CASSLGQIQETQYF. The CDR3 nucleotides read TGTGCTAGCAGCTTAGGGCAGATCCAAGAGACCCAGTACTTC.

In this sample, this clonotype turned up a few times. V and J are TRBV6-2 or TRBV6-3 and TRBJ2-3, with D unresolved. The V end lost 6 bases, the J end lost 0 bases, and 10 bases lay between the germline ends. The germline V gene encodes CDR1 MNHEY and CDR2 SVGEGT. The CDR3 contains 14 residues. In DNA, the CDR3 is TGTGCCAGCAGCCCCAGCTCTAGCACAGATACGCAGTATTTT. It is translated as CASSPSSSTDTQYF.

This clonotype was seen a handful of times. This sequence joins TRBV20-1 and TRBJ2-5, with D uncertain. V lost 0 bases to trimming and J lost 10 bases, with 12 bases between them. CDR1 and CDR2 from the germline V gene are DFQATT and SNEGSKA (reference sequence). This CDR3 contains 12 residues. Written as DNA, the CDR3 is TGCAGTGCTAGAGAGCCCCCTAAGGACCAGTACTTC. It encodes CSAREPPKDQYF.

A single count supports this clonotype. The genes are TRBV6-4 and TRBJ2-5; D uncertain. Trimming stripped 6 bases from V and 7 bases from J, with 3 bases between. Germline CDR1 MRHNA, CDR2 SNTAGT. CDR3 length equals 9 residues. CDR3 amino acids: CASRGTQYF. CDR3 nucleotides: TGTGCCAGCAGGGGGACCCAGTACTTC.

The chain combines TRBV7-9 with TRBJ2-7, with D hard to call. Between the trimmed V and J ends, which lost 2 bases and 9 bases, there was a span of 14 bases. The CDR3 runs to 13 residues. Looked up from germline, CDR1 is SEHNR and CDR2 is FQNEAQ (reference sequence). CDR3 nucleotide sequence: TGTGCCAGCAGCTTACGAGAGCCCTTGGCGCAGTACTTC. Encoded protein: CASSLREPLAQYF. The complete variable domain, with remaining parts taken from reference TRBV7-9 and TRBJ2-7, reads DTGVSQNPRHKITKRGQNVTFRCDPISEHNRLYWYRQTLGQGPEFLTYFQNEAQLEKSRLLSDRFSAERPKGSFSTLEIQRTEQGDSAMYLCASSLREPLAQYFGPGTRLTVT.

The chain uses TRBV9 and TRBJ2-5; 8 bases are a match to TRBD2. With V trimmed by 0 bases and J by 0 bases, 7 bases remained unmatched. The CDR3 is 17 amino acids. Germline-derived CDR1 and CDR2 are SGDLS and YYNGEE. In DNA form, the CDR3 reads TGTGCCAGCAGCGTAGGAGGTAGCGGGAAGTACCAAGAGACCCAGTACTTC. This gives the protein CASSVGGSGKYQETQYF.

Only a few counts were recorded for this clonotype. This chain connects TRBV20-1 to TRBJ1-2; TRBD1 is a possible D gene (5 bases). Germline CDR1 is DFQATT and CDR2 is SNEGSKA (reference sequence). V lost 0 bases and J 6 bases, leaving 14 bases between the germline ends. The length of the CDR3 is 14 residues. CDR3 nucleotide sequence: TGCAGTGCTAGAGATGTCAAGGGGCTCCATGGCTACACCTTC. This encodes CSARDVKGLHGYTF.

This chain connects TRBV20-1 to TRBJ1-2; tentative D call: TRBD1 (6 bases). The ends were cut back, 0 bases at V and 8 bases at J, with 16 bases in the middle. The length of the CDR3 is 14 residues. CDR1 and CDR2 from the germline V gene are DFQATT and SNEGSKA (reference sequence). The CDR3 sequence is CSARDPQGSMGYTF. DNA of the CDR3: TGCAGTGCTAGAGATCCCCAGGGGAGTATGGGCTACACCTTC.

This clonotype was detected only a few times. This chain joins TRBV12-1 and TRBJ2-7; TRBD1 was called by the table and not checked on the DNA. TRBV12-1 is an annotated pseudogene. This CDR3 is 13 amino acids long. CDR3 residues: CASSRSLRGEQYF. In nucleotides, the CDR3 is TGTGCCAGCAGTCGTTCCCTTCGGGGGGAGCAGTACTTC.

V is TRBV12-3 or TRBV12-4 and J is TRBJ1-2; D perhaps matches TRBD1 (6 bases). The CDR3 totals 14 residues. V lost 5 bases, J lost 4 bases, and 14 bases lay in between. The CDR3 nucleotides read TGTGCCAGCAGTAGACAGGATACCGCCTATGGCTACACCTTC. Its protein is CASSRQDTAYGYTF.

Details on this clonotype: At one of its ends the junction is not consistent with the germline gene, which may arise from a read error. CDR3 in DNA: TGTGCCAGCAGCCTAGCTAGCAACCCCTACGAGCAGTACTTC. As protein: CASSLASNPYEQYF. V and J are TRBV7-2 and TRBJ2-7; weak D call: TRBD2 (5 bases). The CDR3 length is 14 residues. Germline V CDR1 and CDR2: SGHTA, FQGNSA.